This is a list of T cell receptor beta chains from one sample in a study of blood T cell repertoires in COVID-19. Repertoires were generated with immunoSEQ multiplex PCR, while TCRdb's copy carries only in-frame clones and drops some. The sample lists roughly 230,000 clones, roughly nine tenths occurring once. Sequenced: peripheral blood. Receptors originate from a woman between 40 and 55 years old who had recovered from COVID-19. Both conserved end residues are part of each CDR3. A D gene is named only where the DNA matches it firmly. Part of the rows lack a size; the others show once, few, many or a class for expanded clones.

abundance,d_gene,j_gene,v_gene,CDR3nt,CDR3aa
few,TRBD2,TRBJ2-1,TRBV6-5,TGTGCCAGCAGCGGGACTAGCGGGAGGGCTAATGAGCAGTTCTTC,CASSGTSGRANEQFF
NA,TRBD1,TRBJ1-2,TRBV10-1,TGCGCCAGCAGTGAGTCGAGACAGGGTGGCTACACCTTC,CASSESRQGGYTF
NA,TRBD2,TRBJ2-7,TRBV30,TGTGCCTGGAGTGTATCCTCTTCCGGGACTAGCGCCCTCTACAAGCAGTACTTC,CAWSVSSSGTSALYKQYF
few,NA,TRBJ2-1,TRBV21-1,TGTGCCAGCAGTATGGGTAGCTGGGACAATGAGCAGTTCTTC,CASSMGSWDNEQFF
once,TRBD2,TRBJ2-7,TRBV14,TGTGCCAGCAGCCCTCGCTTCGGGGGGGCCTACGAGCAGTACTTC,CASSPRFGGAYEQYF
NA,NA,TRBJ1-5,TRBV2,TGTGCCAGCAGTGCCCCAGGCGTCGAGCAGCCCCAGCATTTT,CASSAPGVEQPQHF
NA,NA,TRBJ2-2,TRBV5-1,TGCGCCAGCAGCTTGGGGGCCGCGAACACCGGGGAGCTGTTTTTT,CASSLGAANTGELFF
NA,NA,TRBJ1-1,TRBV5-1,TGCGCCAGCAGCTTGCCAATCGGGCAGGGTCATACTGAAGCTTTCTTT,CASSLPIGQGHTEAFF
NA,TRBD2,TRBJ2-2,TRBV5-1,TGCGCCAGCAGCTTTTCTACTAGCGGCTACGGGGAGCTGTTTTTT,CASSFSTSGYGELFF
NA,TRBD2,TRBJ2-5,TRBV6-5,TGTGCCAGCAGTTACTCCGGACTAGCGGAAGAGACCCAGTACTTC,CASSYSGLAEETQYF
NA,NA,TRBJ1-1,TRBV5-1,TGCGCCAGCAGCTCCGGACTAGACAGGAGGGGCACTGAAGCTTTCTTT,CASSSGLDRRGTEAFF
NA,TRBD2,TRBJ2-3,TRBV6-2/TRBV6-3,TGTGCCAGCAGTTACTCGTATTTAGCGGGAGGGGACACAGATACGCAGTATTTT,CASSYSYLAGGDTDTQYF
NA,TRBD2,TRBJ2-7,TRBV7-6,TGTGCCAGCAGCACCGGACTAGCGGGGTTGAACTACGAGCAGTACTTC,CASSTGLAGLNYEQYF
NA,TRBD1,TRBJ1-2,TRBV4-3,TGCGCCAGCAGCCAAGAACGACAGGGAAGCTACACCTTC,CASSQERQGSYTF
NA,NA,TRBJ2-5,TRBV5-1,TGCGCCAGCAGCCTCGCCGTCGGTAGCGAGACCCAGTACTTC,CASSLAVGSETQYF
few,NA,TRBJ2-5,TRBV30,TGTGCCTGGAGTGTCAGGGGTGTTGAGACCCAGTACTTC,CAWSVRGVETQYF
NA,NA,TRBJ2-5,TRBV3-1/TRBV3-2,TGTGCCAGCACGAGAGGTCCGTACCAAGAGACCCAGTACTTC,CASTRGPYQETQYF
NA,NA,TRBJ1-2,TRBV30,TGTGCCTGGAGACTGGCACTCCGGGAGGGCTACACCTTC,CAWRLALREGYTF
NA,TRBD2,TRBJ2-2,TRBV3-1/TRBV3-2,TGTGCCAGCAGCGCACTAGCGGTGGACACCGGGGAGCTGTTTTTT,CASSALAVDTGELFF
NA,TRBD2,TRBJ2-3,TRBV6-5,TGTGCCAGCAGTTACAGTCGACTAGCGGGCTTCGCGCAGTATTTT,CASSYSRLAGFAQYF
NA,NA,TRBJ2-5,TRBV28,TGTGCCAGCAGTTTGACAGTTCAAGAGACCCAGTACTTC,CASSLTVQETQYF
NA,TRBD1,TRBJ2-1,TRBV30,TGTGCCTGGTCGAGGGGGACAGGGAGTGGCAATGAGCAGTTCTTC,CAWSRGTGSGNEQFF
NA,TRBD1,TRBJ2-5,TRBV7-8,TGTGCCAGCAGCGGGGGACAGGGGCGTAAGGAGACCCAGTACTTC,CASSGGQGRKETQYF
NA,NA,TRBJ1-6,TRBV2,TGTGCCAGCAGTGAAGTGGGGGGGCCGGATAATTCACCCCTCCACTTT,CASSEVGGPDNSPLHF
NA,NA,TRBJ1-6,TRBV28,TGTGCCAGCAGTTTAAGAGGCAGGGTACACTCACCCCTCCACTTT,CASSLRGRVHSPLHF
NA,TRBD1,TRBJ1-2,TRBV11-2,TGTGCCAGCAGCTTAGAGTGGACAGGGGGCCGCTACACCTTC,CASSLEWTGGRYTF
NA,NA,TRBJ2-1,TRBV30,TGTGCCTGGAATCGGCGGGATATATACAATGAGCAGTTCTTC,CAWNRRDIYNEQFF
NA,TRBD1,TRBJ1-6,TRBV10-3,TGTGCCATCAATCGACAGGGAGATTCACCCCTCCACTTT,CAINRQGDSPLHF
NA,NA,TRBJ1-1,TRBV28,TGTGCCAGCAGTTTCCCAGGGATCGGCACTGAAGCTTTCTTT,CASSFPGIGTEAFF
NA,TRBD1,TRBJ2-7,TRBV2,TGTGCCAGCAGGAACCGGGACAGCTCCTACGAGCAGTACTTC,CASRNRDSSYEQYF
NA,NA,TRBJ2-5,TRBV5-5,TGTGCCAGCAGCTGGGCCGGAGGAGTAGAGTCCGGAGAGACCCAGTACTTC,CASSWAGGVESGETQYF
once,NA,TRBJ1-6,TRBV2,TGTGCCAGCAGTGCAGAGGGCAATTCACCCCTCCACTTT,CASSAEGNSPLHF
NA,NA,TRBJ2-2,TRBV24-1,TGTGCCACCAGTGGCGGACACTTGAAGAACACCGGGGAGCTGTTTTTT,CATSGGHLKNTGELFF
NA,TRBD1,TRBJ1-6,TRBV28,TGTGCCAGCAGTCCCCAGGGACAGGGGGTTAATTCACCCCTCCACTTT,CASSPQGQGVNSPLHF
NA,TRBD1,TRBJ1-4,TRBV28,TGTGCCAGCAGAACGACAGACAGGGGGAATGAAAAACTGTTTTTT,CASRTTDRGNEKLFF
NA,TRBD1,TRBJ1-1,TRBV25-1,TGTGCCAGCAGTGACCCGGTCGGCAGGGGGTTAGCTGAAGCTTTCTTT,CASSDPVGRGLAEAFF
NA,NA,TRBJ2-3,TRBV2,TGTGCCAGCCGGGACACAAACACAGATACGCAGTATTTT,CASRDTNTDTQYF
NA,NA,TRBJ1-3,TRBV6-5,TGTGCCAGCAGACCGGGACACAGTGGAAACACCATATATTTT,CASRPGHSGNTIYF
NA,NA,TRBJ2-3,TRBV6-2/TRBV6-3,TGTGCCAGCAGTGGCCTGGCAGATACGCAGTATTTT,CASSGLADTQYF
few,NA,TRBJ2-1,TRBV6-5,TGTGCCAGCAGTTACTCTGGGCAGGGGAGAGTTGAGCAGTTCTTC,CASSYSGQGRVEQFF
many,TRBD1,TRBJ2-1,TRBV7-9,TGTGCCAGCAGCCGGGGACAGGGGGATGTCAATGAGCAGTTCTTC,CASSRGQGDVNEQFF
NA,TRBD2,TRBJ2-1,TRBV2,TGTGCCAGCAGTGATCCTACTAGCGGGGTCACCTACAATGAGCAGTTCTTC,CASSDPTSGVTYNEQFF
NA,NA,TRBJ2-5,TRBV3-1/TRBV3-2,TGTGCCAGCAGCCTTCTTAGCTCCCAAGAGACCCAGTACTTC,CASSLLSSQETQYF
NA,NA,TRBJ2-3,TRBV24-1,TGTGCCACCAGTGACGACGGACACGGAGAATACACAGATACGCAGTATTTT,CATSDDGHGEYTDTQYF
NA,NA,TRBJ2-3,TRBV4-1,TGCGCCAGCAGCCTAAACCCTGGGGCGGGGAGATATCCGGATACGCAGTATTTT,CASSLNPGAGRYPDTQYF
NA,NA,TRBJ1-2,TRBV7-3,TGTGCCAGCAGCCCCCGTGGGAGGGATGGCTACACCTTC,CASSPRGRDGYTF